The rows below give T cell receptor beta chains drawn from one sample of a study of shared clonotypes between healthy human individuals. TCRdb's table, derived via immunoSEQ multiplex PCR, lists solely in-frame clones and lacks some. The repertoire has 2.3 million or so clones, 85% to 95% of them found once; the top ten carry 0.3% to 0.4%. Sample: naive CD4+ T cells from PBMCs. The source of these receptors is a man younger than 35 in good health. Some clones in this sample may be carry-over from other donors' samples. Each CDR3 is given with its conserved first and last residue. The order of the fields is J gene, D gene, V gene, clone size, CDR3 DNA, CDR3 protein. A D gene is named only where the DNA matches it firmly. A row's size may be missing; if present it is once, few, many or a size class.

J: TRBJ2-1
D: TRBD1
V: TRBV28
size: NA
DNA: TGTGCCAGCAGTCCAGCCGGGACAGGGGGTATCGATGAGCAGTTCTTC
CDR3: CASSPAGTGGIDEQFF

J: TRBJ2-6
D: NA
V: TRBV5-1
size: NA
DNA: TGCGCCAGCAGCCTCTCGCCGGTCTCGGGCGGGGCCAACGTCCTGACTTTC
CDR3: CASSLSPVSGGANVLTF

J: TRBJ1-5
D: TRBD1
V: TRBV28
size: NA
DNA: TGTGCCAGCAGTTTTGGACAGGTCCTGATGCAGCCCCAGCATTTT
CDR3: CASSFGQVLMQPQHF

J: TRBJ1-3
D: TRBD1
V: TRBV18
size: NA
DNA: TGTGCCAGCTCACCCTTCGGTGAGGGGGCGCGAGGAAACACCATATATTTT
CDR3: CASSPFGEGARGNTIYF

J: TRBJ2-1
D: TRBD1
V: TRBV6-5
size: NA
DNA: TGTGCCAGCAGCCCGGGACAGGTCTACAATGAGCAGTTCTTC
CDR3: CASSPGQVYNEQFF

J: TRBJ1-1
D: NA
V: TRBV7-9
size: NA
DNA: TGTGCCAGCAGCCTCCGACAGGTCGTAAACACTGAAGCTTTCTTT
CDR3: CASSLRQVVNTEAFF

J: TRBJ1-1
D: NA
V: TRBV7-3
size: NA
DNA: TGTGCCAGCAGCCTCCTCGGCGGGGATCACACTGAAGCTTTCTTT
CDR3: CASSLLGGDHTEAFF

J: TRBJ1-1
D: NA
V: TRBV28
size: NA
DNA: TGTGCCAGCAGTCCACCAATTGACACTGAAGCTTTCTTT
CDR3: CASSPPIDTEAFF

J: TRBJ2-1
D: TRBD1
V: TRBV4-1
size: NA
DNA: TGCGCCAGCAGCCAATTTTCCCTAGGACAGGGGGCTGGGTATGAGCAGTTCTTC
CDR3: CASSQFSLGQGAGYEQFF

J: TRBJ1-5
D: TRBD1
V: TRBV30
size: NA
DNA: TGTGCCTGGAGTGTACAGACAGGGGGCAATCAGCCCCAGCATTTT
CDR3: CAWSVQTGGNQPQHF

J: TRBJ2-7
D: NA
V: TRBV5-1
size: NA
DNA: TGCGCCAGCAGCTTGGGAGGTGGGCGAAGCTCCTACGAGCAGTACTTC
CDR3: CASSLGGGRSSYEQYF

J: TRBJ2-1
D: NA
V: TRBV7-9
size: NA
DNA: TGTGCCAGCAGTTTAGTCGAAGGGGAGCAGTTCTTC
CDR3: CASSLVEGEQFF

J: TRBJ1-1
D: TRBD1
V: TRBV25-1
size: once
DNA: TGTGCCAGCAGCCACGGACAGGGGAACACTGAAGCTTTCTTT
CDR3: CASSHGQGNTEAFF

J: TRBJ2-1
D: NA
V: TRBV5-4
size: NA
DNA: TGTGCCAGCAGCTTGGAGGGCAGAACATCCTACAATGAGCAGTTCTTC
CDR3: CASSLEGRTSYNEQFF

J: TRBJ2-4
D: TRBD1
V: TRBV4-1
size: NA
DNA: TGCGCCAGCAGCTTATACGCGTTACCGGGACAGGGTATCAACATTCAGTACTTC
CDR3: CASSLYALPGQGINIQYF

J: TRBJ1-2
D: NA
V: TRBV5-4
size: NA
DNA: TGTGCCAGCAGCTTGGATGGGAATGGCTACACCTTC
CDR3: CASSLDGNGYTF

J: TRBJ1-1
D: NA
V: TRBV5-1
size: NA
DNA: TGCGCCAGCAGCTTGTCGGGTTCTTCTGAAGCTTTCTTT
CDR3: CASSLSGSSEAFF

J: TRBJ1-1
D: NA
V: TRBV2
size: NA
DNA: TGTGCCAGCAGACCGAACCTTGCGGGTCCCCGAAACACTGAAGCTTTCTTT
CDR3: CASRPNLAGPRNTEAFF

J: TRBJ2-1
D: TRBD1
V: TRBV2
size: NA
DNA: TGTGCCAGCAGTGAATACGGACAGGGGGCAGATGAGCAGTTCTTC
CDR3: CASSEYGQGADEQFF

J: TRBJ2-7
D: NA
V: TRBV6-4
size: NA
DNA: TGTGCCAGCGGTAGCGGTAGCTCCTACGAGCAGTACTTC
CDR3: CASGSGSSYEQYF

J: TRBJ2-3
D: TRBD2
V: TRBV6-1
size: once
DNA: TGTGCCACCCTCCTCAGCGGGGGGGACACAGATACGCAGTATTTT
CDR3: CATLLSGGDTDTQYF

J: TRBJ2-2
D: NA
V: TRBV28
size: NA
DNA: TGTGCCAGCAGTTTAATTGGGGCCCCGGGCACCGGGGAGCTGTTTTTT
CDR3: CASSLIGAPGTGELFF

J: TRBJ1-5
D: NA
V: TRBV9
size: NA
DNA: TGTGCCAGCAGCGTAGGGGGCTATAATCAGCCCCAGCATTTT
CDR3: CASSVGGYNQPQHF

J: TRBJ1-2
D: NA
V: TRBV25-1
size: NA
DNA: TGTGCCAGCAGTGACCCCAGGGGAGCTAACTATGGCTACACCTTC
CDR3: CASSDPRGANYGYTF

J: TRBJ1-2
D: NA
V: TRBV6-1
size: NA
DNA: TGTGCCAGCACCCTTGGGGCATTCGGCTACACCTTC
CDR3: CASTLGAFGYTF

J: TRBJ1-2
D: NA
V: TRBV25-1
size: NA
DNA: TGTGCCAGCAGTGGGGGCTATGGCTACACCTTC
CDR3: CASSGGYGYTF

J: TRBJ2-6
D: TRBD2
V: TRBV9
size: once
DNA: TGTGCCAGCAGCCCCCTCGGACTAGCGGGAGGTTATGGGGCCAACGTCCTGACTTTC
CDR3: CASSPLGLAGGYGANVLTF

J: TRBJ2-5
D: TRBD2
V: TRBV7-2
size: NA
DNA: TGTGCCGGCAGCTTAGCCCCTAGCGGGAGTTCGGAGACCCAGTACTTC
CDR3: CAGSLAPSGSSETQYF

J: TRBJ2-7
D: NA
V: TRBV13
size: once
DNA: TGTGCCAGCAGGTTTAGACAGGACTACGAGCAGTACTTC
CDR3: CASRFRQDYEQYF

J: TRBJ1-2
D: NA
V: TRBV19
size: NA
DNA: TGTGCCAGTAGCCAGGGAATTCCTAACTATGGCTACACCTTC
CDR3: CASSQGIPNYGYTF

J: TRBJ1-2
D: NA
V: TRBV28
size: NA
DNA: TGTGCCAGCAGCTTATTCTATGGCTACACCTTC
CDR3: CASSLFYGYTF

J: TRBJ1-1
D: TRBD1
V: TRBV28
size: NA
DNA: TGTGCCAGCCGGGACAGGGATATGAACACTGAAGCTTTCTTT
CDR3: CASRDRDMNTEAFF

J: TRBJ2-4
D: NA
V: TRBV19
size: NA
DNA: TGTGCCAGTAGCCAGACAGGACTAGCCAAAAACATTCAGTACTTC
CDR3: CASSQTGLAKNIQYF

J: TRBJ2-2
D: NA
V: TRBV27
size: NA
DNA: TGTGCCAGCAGTTCCCCAATGCAGACCACATCGAACACCGGGGAGCTGTTTTTT
CDR3: CASSSPMQTTSNTGELFF

J: TRBJ2-3
D: NA
V: TRBV6-4
size: NA
DNA: TGTGCCAGCAGTCTCCTAGGGGGGTCCACAGATACGCAGTATTTT
CDR3: CASSLLGGSTDTQYF

J: TRBJ1-4
D: TRBD1
V: TRBV9
size: NA
DNA: TGTGCCAGCAGCGTAGGGACAGGCAATGAAAAACTGTTTTTT
CDR3: CASSVGTGNEKLFF

J: TRBJ2-1
D: NA
V: TRBV11-2
size: NA
DNA: TGTGCCAGCAGTTATCTCCGACCGGGGGTGAATGAGCAGTTCTTC
CDR3: CASSYLRPGVNEQFF

J: TRBJ1-4
D: NA
V: TRBV18
size: NA
DNA: TGTGCCAGCTCACCCCCCGGGGGCACGGCTAATGAAAAACTGTTTTTT
CDR3: CASSPPGGTANEKLFF

J: TRBJ2-3
D: NA
V: TRBV7-8
size: NA
DNA: TGTGCCAGCAGCACCCCTAGGGGCACAGATACGCAGTATTTT
CDR3: CASSTPRGTDTQYF

J: TRBJ1-5
D: NA
V: TRBV4-1
size: few
DNA: TGCGCCAGCAGCCAAGATGTCTGGGGATACCAGCCCCAGCATTTT
CDR3: CASSQDVWGYQPQHF

J: TRBJ2-5
D: NA
V: TRBV5-4
size: NA
DNA: TGTGCCAGCAGCTGGAGGGAGGAAGAGACCCAGTACTTC
CDR3: CASSWREEETQYF